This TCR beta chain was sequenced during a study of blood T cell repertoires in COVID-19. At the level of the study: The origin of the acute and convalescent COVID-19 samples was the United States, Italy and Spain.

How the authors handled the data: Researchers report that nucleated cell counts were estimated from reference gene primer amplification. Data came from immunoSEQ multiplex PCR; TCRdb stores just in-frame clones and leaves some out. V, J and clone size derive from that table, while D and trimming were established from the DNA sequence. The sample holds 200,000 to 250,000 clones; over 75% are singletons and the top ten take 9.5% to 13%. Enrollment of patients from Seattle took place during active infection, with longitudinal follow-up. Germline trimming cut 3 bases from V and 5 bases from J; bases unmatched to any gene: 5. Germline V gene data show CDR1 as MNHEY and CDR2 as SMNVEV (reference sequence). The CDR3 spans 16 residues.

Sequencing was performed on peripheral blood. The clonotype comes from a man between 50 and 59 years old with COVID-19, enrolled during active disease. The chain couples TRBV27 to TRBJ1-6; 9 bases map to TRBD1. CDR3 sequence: CASSFYRGLDNSPLHF. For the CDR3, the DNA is TGTGCCAGCAGTTTTTACAGGGGGCTCGATAATTCACCCCTCCACTTT.